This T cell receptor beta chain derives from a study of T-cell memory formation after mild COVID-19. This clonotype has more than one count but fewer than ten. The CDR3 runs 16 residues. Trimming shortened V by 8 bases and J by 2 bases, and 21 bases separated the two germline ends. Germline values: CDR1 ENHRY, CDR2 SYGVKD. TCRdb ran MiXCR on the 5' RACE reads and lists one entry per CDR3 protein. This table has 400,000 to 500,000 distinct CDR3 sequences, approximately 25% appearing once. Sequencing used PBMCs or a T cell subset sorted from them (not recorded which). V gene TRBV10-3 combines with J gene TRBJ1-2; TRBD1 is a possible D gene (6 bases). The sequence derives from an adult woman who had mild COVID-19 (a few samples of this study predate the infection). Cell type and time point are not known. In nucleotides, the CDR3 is TGTGCCATCGCCAATTCCCAGGGCAGGGGAAACTATGGCTACACCTTC. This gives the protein CAIANSQGRGNYGYTF.